The sample holds many counts of the clone carrying this T cell receptor beta chain. The data belong to a study of early T cells in non-severe SARS-CoV-2 infection. V lost 5 bases, J lost 5 bases, and 19 bases lay in between. This CDR3 spans 14 amino acids. Germline V gene sequence: CDR1 DFQATT, CDR2 SNEGSKA (reference sequence). MiXCR, applied by TCRdb to the 5' RACE reads, yields one record per CDR3 protein. The sample includes tens of thousands of distinct CDR3 sequences, under 6.5% seen only once; the top ten take around 25%. V usage is TRBV20-1 and J usage is TRBJ2-7; perhaps TRBD2 as D (7 bases). This clonotype was sampled from an adult who was a healthcare worker with PCR-confirmed SARS-CoV-2 infection or an uninfected control (not recorded which). The sequenced sample was whole blood. In DNA form, the CDR3 reads TGCAGTGCTGACCGCGCTGGGGGGGGCCACGAGCAGTACTTC. This encodes CSADRAGGGHEQYF.